The 8 T cell receptor beta chains given below trace back to one sample, sequenced in a study of yellow fever vaccine responses in identical twins (dated by TCRdb to about 2018). Library construction relied on RT-PCR. Sequencing was performed on an Illumina HiSeq 2500. TCRdb passed the public sequencing reads through fastp at Q25 and MiXCR, retaining productive beta sequences. Rows are unified per CDR3 protein, each entry keeping the most common DNA and genes. For this sample the table gives 3,600 or so distinct CDR3 sequences, of which 70% to 90% were detected only once. The top ten clones comprise around 4% of the sample. This specimen was T cells from blood (PBMCs), unsorted or a sorted subset (not recorded which), taken before or after yellow fever vaccination (not recorded which). The receptors come from a woman aged 18-30 years who received the yellow fever vaccine. Donor details come from another sample of the same person, matched by shared clones.

The J gene is TRBJ1-1, the V gene TRBV4-1; no clear D gene. Germline assignment: CDR1 MGHRA and CDR2 YSYEKL. The CDR3 totals 15 residues. Deletions cut 3 bases from V and 2 bases from J, with 13 bases between. The chain's CDR3 is CASSQAGRQNTEAFF. CDR3 DNA sequence: TGCGCCAGCAGCCAGGCTGGCAGACAAAACACTGAAGCTTTCTTT.

The V and J genes are TRBV3-1 and TRBJ2-7; D not certain. CDR3 length: 13 amino acids. From germline, CDR1 is LGHDT and CDR2 YNNKEL (reference sequence). The germline V and J ends were trimmed by 4 bases and 0 bases, with 7 bases remaining between them. CDR3 DNA sequence: TGTGCCAGCAGCCGTTACAGCTCCTACGAGCAGTACTTC. Protein sequence: CASSRYSSYEQYF.

V and J are TRBV2 and TRBJ2-1; 11 bases line up with TRBD2. V shed 7 bases, J shed 8 bases, and the junction held 4 bases outside the gene matches. The germline gives CDR1 SNHLY, CDR2 FYNNEI. This CDR3 comprises 13 residues. The CDR3 sequence: CASNGLAGHEQFF. In DNA form, the CDR3 reads TGTGCCAGCAACGGACTAGCGGGCCATGAGCAGTTCTTC.

This sequence joins TRBV7-8 and TRBJ1-1; no firm D call. V lost 1 base, J lost 6 bases, and 6 bases lay in between. The CDR3 is 12 residues long. Germline V gives CDR1 SGHVS, CDR2 FQNEAQ. The CDR3 sequence: CASSLVGSEAFF. The CDR3 DNA reads TGTGCCAGCAGCTTAGTAGGTTCTGAAGCTTTCTTT.

The chain is built from TRBV27 and TRBJ2-7; D unresolved. The CDR3 is 14 amino acids. CDR1 is MNHEY, CDR2 SMNVEV, per germline (reference sequence). V shed 0 bases and J shed 2 bases, with 8 bases lying between them. The CDR3 coding sequence is TGTGCCAGCAGTTTATCAATAGCTACCTACGAGCAGTACTTC. It encodes CASSLSIATYEQYF.

The rearrangement uses TRBV7-9 and TRBJ2-5; D is perhaps TRBD1 (6 bases). V was clipped by 5 bases and J by 5 bases, with 12 bases between them. Germline CDR1 reads SEHNR; CDR2 reads FQNEAQ (reference sequence). The CDR3 length is 13 residues. The CDR3: CASSRTGSETQYF. The CDR3 DNA follows: TGTGCCAGCAGCCGAACAGGGTCGGAGACCCAGTACTTC.

This clonotype has only a few counts. V usage is TRBV4-2 and J usage is TRBJ1-1; D not resolved. CDR1 and CDR2 from the germline V gene are LGHNA and YNFKEQ. This CDR3 contains 12 residues. The CDR3 is CVTAGVGTEAFF. CDR3 in DNA: TGTGTCACAGCCGGGGTGGGCACTGAAGCTTTCTTT.

J is TRBJ1-6 and V is TRBV2; D gene uncertain. CDR1 and CDR2 from the germline V gene are SNHLY and FYNNEI. Trimming left V 6 bases short and J 6 bases short, with 9 bases between. The CDR3 consists of 13 residues. The chain's CDR3 is CASRTDFNSPLHF. The CDR3 DNA is TGTGCCAGCAGAACGGATTTTAATTCACCCCTCCACTTT.